The clone carrying this T cell receptor beta chain appeared once. The ends lost 2 bases at V and 1 base at J; junction bases unmatched: 2. The CDR3 runs 15 residues. Germline CDR1 LNHDA, CDR2 SQIVND (reference sequence). Enrolled during active infection, Seattle patients were then followed longitudinally. The record originates from a study of blood T cell repertoires in COVID-19. Across the whole study: The samples span acute and convalescent COVID-19 from the United States, Italy and Spain. T cells, B-cell-depleted T cells, or PBMCs supplied cDNA or gDNA.

In the original analysis: For nucleated cells, counts were estimated from reference gene primer amplification. Profiling relied on immunoSEQ multiplex PCR, and the TCRdb table lists in-frame clones only, not all of them. From that table come the V and J calls and clone size; the DNA was used to work out D and trimming. The table has 270,000 or so clones, about nine tenths seen once. This receptor was taken from a woman in her twenties or thirties with COVID-19, enrolled during active disease. V gene TRBV19 combines with J gene TRBJ1-5; 7 bases align to TRBD1. The source material was peripheral blood. The CDR3 sequence is CASSITGASNQPQHF. CDR3 in DNA: TGTGCCAGTAGTATAACAGGGGCAAGCAATCAGCCCCAGCATTTT. Full variable domain (outside the CDR3, taken from reference TRBV19 and TRBJ1-5): DGGITQSPKYLFRKEGQNVTLSCEQNLNHDAMYWYRQDPGQGLRLIYYSQIVNDFQKGDIAEGYSVSREKKESFPLTVTSAQKNPTAFYLCASSITGASNQPQHFGDGTRLSIL.